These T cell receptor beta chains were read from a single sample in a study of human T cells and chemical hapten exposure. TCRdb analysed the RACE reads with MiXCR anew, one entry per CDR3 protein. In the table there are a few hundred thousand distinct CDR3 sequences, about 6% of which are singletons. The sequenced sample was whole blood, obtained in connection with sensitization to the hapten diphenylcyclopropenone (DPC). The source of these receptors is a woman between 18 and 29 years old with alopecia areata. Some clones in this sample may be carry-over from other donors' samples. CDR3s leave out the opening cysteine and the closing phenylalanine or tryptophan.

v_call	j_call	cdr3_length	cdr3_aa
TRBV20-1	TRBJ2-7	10	SARPTGVEQY
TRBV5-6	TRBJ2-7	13	ASSLLGQPTHEQY
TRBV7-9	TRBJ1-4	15	ASSLGDTVATNEKLF
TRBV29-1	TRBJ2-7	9	SVVDNYEQY
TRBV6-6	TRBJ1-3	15	ASTSWGQVLSGNTIY
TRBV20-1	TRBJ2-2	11	SAGPHNTGELF
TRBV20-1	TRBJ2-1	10	SAWEAKVEQF
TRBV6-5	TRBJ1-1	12	ASSYRLLNTEAF
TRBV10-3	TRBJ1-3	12	AVRTGRSGNTIY
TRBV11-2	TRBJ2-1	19	ASSRLGTSGGAVDLYNEQF
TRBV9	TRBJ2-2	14	ASSVRAGADTGELF
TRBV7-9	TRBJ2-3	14	ASSLTSTVTTDTQY
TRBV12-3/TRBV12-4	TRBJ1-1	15	ASTEAPGGQESTEAF
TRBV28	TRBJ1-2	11	ASLSVEIYGYT
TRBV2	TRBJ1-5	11	ASDGQSNQPQH
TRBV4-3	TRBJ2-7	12	ASSQDNSPYEQY
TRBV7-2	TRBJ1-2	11	ASSRGESYGYT